These 13 T cell receptor beta chains share one sample of origin, sequenced in a study of T cells in Graves' hyperthyroidism and ophthalmopathy. The TCR beta CDR3 regions underwent amplification using RNA transcripts as the source. RT-PCR in the first round (using the HTBI primer set) targeted the TCR CDR3. MiXCR, run by TCRdb on the multiplex PCR reads, gives a single entry per CDR3 protein. The table shows 330,000 or so distinct CDR3 sequences, with approximately 18% occurring only once. The sequenced sample consisted of blood. The receptor source for this set is a woman aged 35 to 49 with Graves' ophthalmopathy.

This rearrangement joins TRBV11-2 to TRBJ2-6, with D possibly called TRBD1 or TRBD2 (5 bases each). V was cut by 7 bases and J by 0 bases, with 13 bases left in between. Germline V gives CDR1 SGHAT, CDR2 FQNNGV. This CDR3 region has 16 residues. In DNA form, the CDR3 reads TGTGCCAGCACCGGGGACCGCCGCTCTGGGGCCAACGTCCTGACTTTC. Translation gives CASTGDRRSGANVLTF.

This clonotype was detected ten times or more. The chain links TRBV20-1 to TRBJ2-5, with D possibly being TRBD1 (5 bases). Germline V gives CDR1 DFQATT, CDR2 SNEGSKA (reference sequence). This CDR3 is built from 13 residues. V was clipped by 1 base and J by 1 base, with 7 bases between them. CDR3 sequence: CSARGTSQETQYF. CDR3 bases: TGCAGTGCTAGAGGGACAAGCCAAGAGACCCAGTACTTC.

This clonotype has ten or more counts. This sequence joins TRBV20-1 and TRBJ1-2; D ambiguous. This CDR3 has 9 amino acids. Trimming stripped 3 bases from V and 7 bases from J, with 3 bases between. Germline V gene data show CDR1 as DFQATT and CDR2 as SNEGSKA (reference sequence). This CDR3 reads CSASVGYTF. CDR3 in DNA: TGCAGTGCTAGCGTTGGCTACACCTTC.

This clonotype came up many times. The CDR3 protein is CASSESSGRSHEQYF. Here the CDR3 DNA reads TGTGCCAGCAGTGAAAGTAGCGGGAGGTCCCACGAGCAGTACTTC. This sequence joins TRBV2 and TRBJ2-7, with 10 positions matching TRBD2. Losses at the gene ends were 2 bases for V and 5 bases for J; bases not matched to a gene: 6. Germline values: CDR1 SNHLY, CDR2 FYNNEI. This CDR3 region has 15 residues. Using reference TRBV2 and TRBJ2-7 for the parts outside the CDR3, the full variable domain is EPEVTQTPSHQVTQMGQEVILRCVPISNHLYFYWYRQILGQKVEFLVSFYNNEISEKSEIFDDQFSVERPDGSNFTLKIRSTKLEDSAMYFCASSESSGRSHEQYFGPGTRLTVT.

This clonotype was picked up many times. This chain joins TRBV29-1 and TRBJ2-7, with TRBD2 matching 8 bases. In germline, CDR1 is SQVTM, CDR2 ANQGSEA. The V gene end was trimmed by 6 bases and the J gene end by 3 bases; junction bases not matched to a gene: 4. The CDR3 length is 12 residues. CDR3 DNA sequence: TGCAGCGTGACCGGGACTAGCTACGAGCAGTACTTC. Protein product: CSVTGTSYEQYF.

The sample holds many counts of this clonotype. The genes are TRBV27 and TRBJ1-1; D is unclear. Looked up from germline, CDR1 is MNHEY and CDR2 is SMNVEV (reference sequence). Between the trimmed V and J ends, which lost 6 bases and 5 bases, there was a span of 13 bases. The CDR3 spans 13 residues. CDR3 residues: CASRKKGWTEAFF. CDR3 nucleotides: TGTGCCAGCAGGAAGAAAGGGTGGACTGAAGCTTTCTTT.

This clonotype was counted ten times or more. The V gene is TRBV28, the J gene TRBJ1-1; perhaps TRBD1 as D (6 bases). Trimming took off 5 bases at V and 6 bases at J, with 16 bases between the two ends. This CDR3 is built from 14 residues. The germline V gene encodes CDR1 MDHEN and CDR2 SYDVKM. The CDR3, as DNA: TGTGCCAGCAGTGGGGGGGCCCTGGGCTCTGAAGCTTTCTTT. It codes for CASSGGALGSEAFF.

This clonotype was seen once. The rearrangement links TRBV6-5 to TRBJ2-2, with 9 bases aligning to TRBD2. The V and J ends lost 0 bases and 3 bases, in that order; junction bases with no gene match: 2. The CDR3 is 16 residues long. Germline V gene data show CDR1 as MNHEY and CDR2 as SVGAGI. The CDR3 loop is CASSYSGGRDTGELFF. The DNA for the CDR3 is TGTGCCAGCAGTTACTCGGGCGGGAGGGACACCGGGGAGCTGTTTTTT.

This clonotype was recorded many times. The CDR3 reads CASSHTGLRGIFYGYTF. The CDR3 region has the DNA TGTGCCAGCAGCCATACAGGGCTACGAGGAATCTTCTATGGCTACACCTTC. The chain uses TRBV12-3 or TRBV12-4 and TRBJ1-2, with a weak D call TRBD1 (6 bases). This CDR3 region has 17 residues. Deletions cut 6 bases from V and 4 bases from J, with 24 bases between.

This clonotype has ten or more counts. This chain joins TRBV11-2 and TRBJ2-7; D possibly corresponds to TRBD1 (5 bases). Trimming took off 0 bases at V and 4 bases at J, with 13 bases between the two ends. The CDR3 loop spans 15 amino acids. Germline CDR1 and CDR2: SGHAT and FQNNGV. CDR3 amino acids: CASSLDLGRGYEQYF. The CDR3, as DNA: TGTGCCAGCAGCTTAGATTTGGGAAGGGGATACGAGCAGTACTTC.

This clonotype has a count of ten or more. The chain couples TRBV11-2 to TRBJ2-5; TRBD1 matches 9 bases. With 1 base clipped from V and 2 bases from J, the junction kept 2 bases outside the gene matches. The CDR3 is 15 residues long. Germline V gene data show CDR1 as SGHAT and CDR2 as FQNNGV. DNA of the CDR3: TGTGCCAGCAGCTTAGGACAGGGGGGGCAAGAGACCCAGTACTTC. This gives the protein CASSLGQGGQETQYF.

This clonotype was found many times. V gene TRBV28 combines with J gene TRBJ1-2; TRBD1 might be the D (6 bases). Trimming cost V 11 bases and J 8 bases, with 15 bases left between them. Germline lookup yields CDR1 MDHEN and CDR2 SYDVKM. This CDR3 contains 11 residues. The DNA for the CDR3 is TGTGCCGTCCGCGGGGGGCGAGGCTACACCTTC. Translated: CAVRGGRGYTF.

At least ten counts were recorded for this clonotype. The chain couples TRBV4-1 to TRBJ1-2, with D unclear. This CDR3 region has 14 residues. The V and J ends lost 0 bases and 8 bases respectively, with 13 bases between them. Germline-derived CDR1 and CDR2 are MGHRA and YSYEKL. DNA of the CDR3: TGCGCCAGCAGCCAAGACAGTTCTATCCGCGGCTACACCTTC. This sequence encodes CASSQDSSIRGYTF.